This is a list of T cell receptor beta chains from one sample in a study of blood T cell repertoires in COVID-19. TCRdb's table, derived via immunoSEQ multiplex PCR, lists solely in-frame clones and lacks some. The sample records some 380,000 clones, 90% being singletons. The sample was peripheral blood. These receptor sequences come from a man younger than 35 with active or convalescent COVID-19. CDR3s include the opening cysteine and the closing phenylalanine or tryptophan. Each record gives: J gene, V gene, CDR3 length, CDR3 protein.

TRBJ2-1 | TRBV2 | 15 | CASSEFPSGGHEQFF
TRBJ2-1 | TRBV5-1 | 15 | CASSSLAGAWSEQFF
TRBJ1-4 | TRBV6-6 | 16 | CASSTHSPGGGEKLFF
TRBJ1-5 | TRBV28 | 12 | CASSVQGQPQHF
TRBJ1-1 | TRBV9 | 16 | CASSPRQGQANTEAFF
TRBJ1-1 | TRBV6-2/TRBV6-3 | 11 | CASSRATEAFF
TRBJ2-7 | TRBV24-1 | 13 | CATAGTGGDEQYF
TRBJ2-5 | TRBV5-5 | 14 | CASSLVSRKETQYF
TRBJ1-5 | TRBV19 | 14 | CASSVGTANQPQHF
TRBJ2-1 | TRBV13 | 15 | CASSSGRSTYNEQFF
TRBJ2-2 | TRBV5-1 | 17 | CASSLVGGGFNTGELFF
TRBJ2-2 | TRBV28 | 13 | CASSSGSGGELFF
TRBJ2-7 | TRBV6-2/TRBV6-3 | 14 | CASSYSLGGNEQYF
TRBJ2-7 | TRBV9 | 15 | CASSFSGYSSYEQYF
TRBJ2-7 | TRBV6-2/TRBV6-3 | 14 | CASSSGGPPYEQYF
TRBJ1-1 | TRBV15 | 13 | CATSHGTGTEAFF
TRBJ2-7 | TRBV6-5 | 15 | CASSHRDRGIYEQYF
TRBJ2-7 | TRBV13 | 13 | CASSLGSPREQYF
TRBJ2-1 | TRBV19 | 15 | CASSILSGHYNEQFF
TRBJ2-5 | TRBV7-2 | 12 | CASSTRGETQYF
TRBJ1-5 | TRBV5-1 | 16 | CASSWGDRDSNQPQHF
TRBJ2-3 | TRBV5-1 | 13 | CASSLAGTDTQYF
TRBJ2-1 | TRBV4-3 | 15 | CASSQDRWSSNEQFF
TRBJ2-3 | TRBV20-1 | 15 | CSASPVTSSTDTQYF
TRBJ1-3 | TRBV5-1 | 16 | CASSERQKSSGNTIYF
TRBJ2-1 | TRBV7-3 | 15 | CASSSYSRTQNEQFF
TRBJ2-2 | TRBV5-4 | 14 | CASSLMPYGGELFF
TRBJ2-1 | TRBV5-4 | 16 | CASRELAGGSYNEQFF
TRBJ2-1 | TRBV6-2/TRBV6-3 | 14 | CASSRTSGAHEQFF
TRBJ2-7 | TRBV5-6 | 14 | CASSSTGLTYEQYF
TRBJ2-7 | TRBV7-2 | 13 | CASSLAGGYEQYF
TRBJ2-5 | TRBV18 | 15 | CASSPGGGHQETQYF
TRBJ1-6 | TRBV2 | 16 | CASIKDRGSYNSPLHF
TRBJ2-7 | TRBV3-1/TRBV3-2 | 14 | CASSREPSSYEQYF
TRBJ2-1 | TRBV6-4 | 16 | CASSAIAGDHYNEQFF
TRBJ1-1 | TRBV4-3 | 14 | CASSQDLGDTEAFF
TRBJ2-7 | TRBV7-3 | 13 | CASSTGTGREQYF
TRBJ2-5 | TRBV11-2 | 14 | CASSPGLGRGTQYF
TRBJ1-2 | TRBV28 | 14 | CASSLANIASGYTF
TRBJ2-3 | TRBV18 | 13 | CASSPGGTDTQYF
TRBJ1-3 | TRBV9 | 14 | CASSVEGSGNTIYF
TRBJ1-6 | TRBV11-3 | 13 | CASSLGTGGPLHF
TRBJ2-7 | TRBV10-2 | 16 | CASSELRTSVNYEQYF
TRBJ2-5 | TRBV27 | 15 | CASSFDGGVWETQYF
TRBJ1-1 | TRBV11-2 | 16 | CASTKTPGQKNTEAFF
TRBJ1-6 | TRBV9 | 15 | CASSLGTGIDSPLHF
TRBJ2-7 | TRBV28 | 14 | CASTGTSGAYEQYF
TRBJ2-7 | TRBV2 | 12 | CASSGDGGEQYF
TRBJ1-5 | TRBV6-2/TRBV6-3 | 16 | CASSYPNRGGNQPQHF
TRBJ1-2 | TRBV5-4 | 12 | CASSTVAHGYTF
TRBJ1-2 | TRBV20-1 | 11 | CSATTGGGYTF
TRBJ1-2 | TRBV29-1 | 12 | CSVEGGYYGYTF
TRBJ2-7 | TRBV11-2 | 16 | CASSPILGTGEYEQYF
TRBJ1-3 | TRBV7-9 | 15 | CASSVHGTAGNTIYF
TRBJ2-7 | TRBV5-4 | 15 | CASSIVAGGPDEQYF
TRBJ2-1 | TRBV3-1/TRBV3-2 | 15 | CASSQRGGAKNEQFF
TRBJ1-2 | TRBV28 | 14 | CASNPVREFYGYTF